This entry concerns a single TCR beta chain. It lacks a known antigen. Base quality data are lacking; no much larger clone is found one base away. TCRbeta CDR3 regions were sequenced with the immunoSEQ Assay. After extraction, genomic DNA underwent amplification by bias-controlled multiplex PCR, followed by high-throughput sequencing. The source study handled its data this way. Collapsing and filtering of sequences were performed to quantify the absolute abundance of each unique TCRbeta CDR3 region. T cell fraction was estimated by normalizing TCRbeta template counts to usable DNA, which was measured by amplifying reference genes present in all nucleated cells. Repertoire TCRs were annotated as SARS-CoV-2-specific when V gene, CDR3 amino acid sequence and J gene were exactly matched to a known reactive TCR set. MIRA supplied the reference SARS-CoV-2 TCR set, which was filtered for enrichment in COVID-19-positive ImmuneCODE repertoires so that public or cross-reactive TCRs were removed. Using the MIRA antigens, annotated TCRs were further analysed by specific ORF or by position within an ORF. Breadth was defined as annotated unique rearrangements over total unique productive rearrangements; depth was the summed frequency of those rearrangements. Two-sided Wilcoxon rank-sum tests were applied when comparing TCR breadth between groups. The immuneACCESS repertoire file appears here via TCRdb, limited to in-frame rearrangements. These files lack a portion of the clones; in checked studies, under half of the deficit traces to unresolved V genes, and the cause of the others is not known. V and J calls and clone size are those listed in that table; D and trimming were worked out from the DNA. In this sample the table shows about 680,000 clones, about 90% of which occur a single time. The ten largest account for about 1.5% of the sample.

The treatment or condition label here, explained by the study, means: about 20 received Ad26.COV2.S at low or high dose, single or two shots; about 5 received placebo; per-sample allocation not given. Repertoires of vaccine and placebo recipients were sequenced from samples taken on day 63 after the first injection. In Cohort 1b, about 27 adults aged 18-55 years were enrolled at a single site in Boston, USA, between 29 July and 7 August 2020. As a vaccine, Ad26.COV2.S was a replication-incompetent adenovirus type 26 vector that expressed a prefusion-stabilized SARS-CoV-2 spike protein derived from the original Wuhan strain. This record comes from a study of Ad26.COV2.S vaccination and SARS-CoV-2 variants (dated by TCRdb to the early 2020s). Regarding the study in general: Donors in the vaccine arm were drawn from COV1001, a multicentre, randomized, double-blind, placebo-controlled phase I-IIa trial testing Ad26.COV2.S in healthy adults. TCRbeta repertoire sequencing was used to assess the specificity and breadth of SARS-CoV-2-reactive T cell receptors after Ad26.COV2.S vaccination. Ad26.COV2.S was administered intramuscularly at 5 x 10^10 or 1 x 10^11 viral particles, either as a single shot or as two shots given 56 days apart. Throughout the experiments and outcome assessment, investigators stayed blinded to trial group allocation. The TCR-sequenced set comprised approximately 32 samples: about 19 Ad26.COV2.S vaccine recipients, 5 placebo recipients and 8 SARS-CoV-2 convalescent individuals. Trial participants were randomized into five groups of five: low-dose or high-dose Ad26.COV2.S given once or twice, or placebo on both occasions.

Trimming costs V 8 bases and J 3 bases, and their ends lie 13 bases apart. The CDR3 sequence holds 14 residues, the cysteine and phenylalanine included. Only the CDR3 portion is preserved as DNA: 42 bases, with reading frame beginning at the first base. The germline V gene gives CDR1 as SGHAT and CDR2 as FQNNGV. Broad study findings and their caveats: Comparing responses between vaccine doses or regimens was not something the study was powered to do. It was noted by the authors that total T cell responses may have been underestimated by the TCR breadth and depth analyses. After vaccination, substantial breadth of spike-specific CD8+ and CD4+ T cell responses was reported. Higher spike-specific TCR breadth was observed in Ad26.COV2.S recipients than in placebo recipients (P = 0.0014). Vaccine and placebo recipients had comparable non-spike TCR breadth, which fits with the vaccine containing only spike.

The source material was peripheral blood, sampled in a trial of Ad26.COV2.S vaccine versus placebo. This TCR was sampled from a person between 18 and 59 years old who received the Ad26.COV2.S COVID-19 vaccine or a placebo. The chain is encoded by TRBV11-2 joined to TRBJ1-4, with TRBD1 tentatively as D gene (6 bases match). For the CDR3, the sequence is CASGRDRPNEKLFF. The nucleotide sequence is given as TGTGCCAGCGGGCGCGACAGGCCTAATGAAAAACTGTTTTTT.